Listed below are T cell receptor beta chains from one sample, sequenced in a study of T cell repertoires in cytomegalovirus infection. From the reads, TCRdb called clonotypes with MiXCR, one entry per CDR3 protein. The table shows around 450,000 distinct CDR3 sequences, with 25% to 40% occurring only once. The sample was PBMCs. Source of these receptors: a human donor in good health (CMV status not recorded). Some clones in this sample may be carry-over from other donors' samples. Each CDR3 is given with its conserved first and last residue.

TRBJ1-4,16,TRBV4-3,CASSPTRGATNEKLFF
TRBJ2-1,14,TRBV2,CASRESQGWNEQFF
TRBJ1-2,16,TRBV27,CASSLSRHHTGYGYTF
TRBJ1-2,13,TRBV12-3/TRBV12-4,CANRKLDRDGYTF
TRBJ1-4,14,TRBV19,CATKPVGEGEKLFF
TRBJ1-6,12,TRBV4-1,CASSPPNSPLHF
TRBJ2-3,15,TRBV6-5,CASSWGSGGLDTQYF
TRBJ2-2,19,TRBV4-1,CASSQGDRRLAANTGELFF
TRBJ2-2,14,TRBV12-3/TRBV12-4,CASSPGPNTGELFF
TRBJ2-1,17,TRBV20-1,CSARDITPGFLLNEQFF
TRBJ1-4,13,TRBV7-2,CASSLVGNEKLFF
TRBJ1-2,13,TRBV6-1,CASSDGGTYGYTF
TRBJ2-5,14,TRBV28,CASSPQVPQETQYF
TRBJ2-4,14,TRBV7-9,CASSVQRGGDIQYF
TRBJ2-1,15,TRBV12-3/TRBV12-4,CASEIEGSSYNEQFF
TRBJ2-7,8,TRBV27,CATPEQYF
TRBJ2-3,14,TRBV6-2/TRBV6-3,CASRGGEPADTQYF
TRBJ2-2,15,TRBV7-2,CASSLVAVNTGELFF
TRBJ2-7,13,TRBV6-6,CATVNPPGDEQYF
TRBJ2-5,16,TRBV6-2/TRBV6-3,CASSYLAGEVQETQYF
TRBJ1-4,17,TRBV5-1,CASSPGQRIATNEKLFF
TRBJ1-1,14,TRBV4-1,CASSQDLPPTEAFF
TRBJ1-1,15,TRBV7-6,CASSLAADLGTEAFF
TRBJ1-1,14,TRBV27,CASSSHEGNTEAFF
TRBJ2-6,15,TRBV7-9,CASSDTGTGANVLTF
TRBJ2-2,17,TRBV10-3,CAISGITGGLEVGELFF
TRBJ2-7,14,TRBV12-3/TRBV12-4,CASMTSGYPYEQYF
TRBJ2-5,17,TRBV7-9,CASSILAGGLDQETQYF
TRBJ2-3,16,TRBV5-6,CASSLVRAGGTDTQYF
TRBJ2-1,17,TRBV19,CASSIASFSGVNNEQFF
TRBJ2-1,15,TRBV5-1,CASRSGAVAYNEQFF
TRBJ2-5,16,TRBV7-6,CASSLGLAGGQETQYF
TRBJ2-6,18,TRBV5-6,CASSGWDRGDAGANVLTF
TRBJ1-4,13,TRBV7-8,CASSRGGDEKLFF
TRBJ1-1,18,TRBV6-6,CASSWETPLSKGNTEAFF
TRBJ2-7,17,TRBV6-2/TRBV6-3,CASSYSAFGSISYEQYF
TRBJ1-6,17,TRBV27,CASSLGNRGTSNSPLHF
TRBJ2-3,16,TRBV2,CASSVNRVGGTDTQYF
TRBJ1-5,19,TRBV19,CASSITFQAPERSNQPQHF
TRBJ1-6,16,TRBV15,CATSIESPENNSPLHF
TRBJ1-1,17,TRBV6-5,CASSYTSTGRGFTEAFF
TRBJ2-1,16,TRBV6-2/TRBV6-3,CASSLWGASSYNEQFF
TRBJ2-1,15,TRBV11-2,CASSLTKVTYNEQFF
TRBJ1-1,14,TRBV27,CASSSPLVNTEAFF
TRBJ2-2,14,TRBV18,CASSPDNRQGEAFF
TRBJ2-7,14,TRBV7-8,CASSLGQVVGEQYF
TRBJ2-5,16,TRBV23-1,CASSQLRAGLQETQYF
TRBJ2-6,18,TRBV6-1,CASSPLAGGNSGANVLTF
TRBJ2-1,15,TRBV9,CASSVVAGNYNEQFF
TRBJ2-1,15,TRBV12-3/TRBV12-4,CASSLAGLVHNEQFF
TRBJ1-1,15,TRBV7-2,CSSSQRGQVDTEAFF
TRBJ1-1,13,TRBV7-3,CASRSSLNTEAFF
TRBJ1-1,15,TRBV7-3,CASSPSPGHNTEAFF
TRBJ2-3,15,TRBV7-2,CASSLAGVETDTQYF